The 4 T cell receptor beta chains listed next were all sequenced from one sample in a study of shared clonotypes between healthy human individuals. Only in-frame clones appear in the TCRdb table, and some are missing; sequencing was by immunoSEQ multiplex PCR. Of about 2.3 million clones listed, less than 95% were seen once; the top ten hold about 0.41%. Material for sequencing was naive CD4+ T cells from PBMCs. Subset noted: CD45RA+ positively selected. These receptors were obtained from a young man in good health. Some clones in this sample may be carry-over from other donors' samples.

With regard to this clone: This CDR3 is also generated by other DNA sequences in the sample. The J gene is TRBJ1-4, the V gene TRBV18; D uncertain. The germline V and J ends were trimmed by 0 bases and 2 bases, with 7 bases remaining between them. Germline CDR1 KGHSH, CDR2 LQKENI. CDR3 length: 15 residues. CDR3 nucleotides: TGTGCCAGCTCACCACCGGGGAGGACTAATGAAAAACTGTTTTTT. Residues: CASSPPGRTNEKLFF.

J is TRBJ1-2 and V is TRBV14, with D perhaps TRBD1 (6 bases). CDR1 and CDR2 from the germline V gene are SGHDN and FVKESK. Trimming shortened V by 0 bases and J by 7 bases, and 15 bases separated the two germline ends. This CDR3 has 15 residues. CDR3 region: CASSQDPQGWSGYTF. DNA for the CDR3: TGTGCCAGCAGCCAAGATCCGCAGGGGTGGAGTGGCTACACCTTC.

The V gene is TRBV5-1, the J gene TRBJ1-4; 7 nucleotides line up with TRBD1. This CDR3 region has 15 residues. With 4 bases clipped from V and 2 bases from J, the junction kept 5 bases outside the gene matches. Germline V gives CDR1 SGHRS, CDR2 YFSETQ. CDR3 nucleotide sequence: TGCGCCAGCAGCCAGGGGGACAGCACTAATGAAAAACTGTTTTTT. Its protein product is CASSQGDSTNEKLFF. Based on the CDR3 plus reference TRBV5-1 and TRBJ1-4, the full variable domain is KAGVTQTPRYLIKTRGQQVTLSCSPISGHRSVSWYQQTPGQGLQFLFEYFSETQRNKGNFPGRFSGRQFSNSRSEMNVSTLELGDSALYLCASSQGDSTNEKLFFGSGTQLSVL.

This chain connects TRBV5-1 to TRBJ1-1; D is uncertain. Looked up from germline, CDR1 is SGHRS and CDR2 is YFSETQ. The ends were cut back, 0 bases at V and 5 bases at J, with 17 bases in the middle. CDR3 size: 16 residues. The CDR3 is CASSLGGVAGWTEAFF. CDR3 DNA sequence: TGCGCCAGCAGCTTGGGCGGGGTAGCGGGGTGGACTGAAGCTTTCTTT. The full variable domain, its missing parts supplied by reference TRBV5-1 and TRBJ1-1, is KAGVTQTPRYLIKTRGQQVTLSCSPISGHRSVSWYQQTPGQGLQFLFEYFSETQRNKGNFPGRFSGRQFSNSRSEMNVSTLELGDSALYLCASSLGGVAGWTEAFFGQGTRLTVV.